The text below deals with one T cell receptor beta chain. In germline, CDR1 is ENHRY, CDR2 SYGVKD. The V and J ends lost 0 bases and 2 bases respectively, with 10 bases between them. The CDR3 totals 15 residues. The entry originates in a study of blood T cell repertoires in COVID-19. Profiling relied on immunoSEQ multiplex PCR, and the TCRdb table lists in-frame clones only, not all of them. The sample has under 150,000 clones, about four fifths seen once. Sequenced input: peripheral blood. This chain uses TRBV10-3 with TRBJ1-2; D is undetermined. This TCR was sampled from a man at least 80 years old with acute or convalescent COVID-19. CDR3 sequence: CAISESGRANYGYTF. CDR3 DNA sequence: TGTGCCATCAGTGAGTCGGGCCGCGCCAACTATGGCTACACCTTC.